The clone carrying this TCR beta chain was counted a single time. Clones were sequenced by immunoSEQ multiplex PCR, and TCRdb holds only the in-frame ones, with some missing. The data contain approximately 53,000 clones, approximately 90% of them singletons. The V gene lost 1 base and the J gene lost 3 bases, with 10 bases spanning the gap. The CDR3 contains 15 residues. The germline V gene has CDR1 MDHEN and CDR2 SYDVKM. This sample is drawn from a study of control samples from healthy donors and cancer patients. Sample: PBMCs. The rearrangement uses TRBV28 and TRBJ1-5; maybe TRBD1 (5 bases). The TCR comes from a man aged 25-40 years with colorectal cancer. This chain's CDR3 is CASSLFLGDNQPQHF. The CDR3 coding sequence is TGTGCCAGCAGTTTATTTTTGGGGGACAATCAGCCCCAGCATTTT. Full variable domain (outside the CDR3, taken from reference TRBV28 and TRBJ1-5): DVKVTQSSRYLVKRTGEKVFLECVQDMDHENMFWYRQDPGLGLRLIYFSYDVKMKEKGDIPEGYSVSREKKERFSLILESASTNQTSMYLCASSLFLGDNQPQHFGDGTRLSIL.